A selection of T cell receptor beta chains follows, all from one sample in a study of blood T cell repertoires in COVID-19. Only in-frame clones appear in the TCRdb table, and some are missing; sequencing was by immunoSEQ multiplex PCR. The repertoire holds 97,000 or so clones, with 79% as singletons. The material sequenced was peripheral blood. Source of these receptors: a woman aged 80 or over with active or convalescent COVID-19. Each CDR3 is given with its conserved first and last residue. The D gene is left open where the match is weak. Only some rows state a clone size, as once, few, many or a class for expanded clones.

d_call	j_call	cdr3_length	v_call	clone_size	cdr3_nt	cdr3_aa
TRBD1	TRBJ1-3	18	TRBV7-2	-	TGTGCCAGCAGCTTAGTGGGGACAGGGGGTCTGTCTGGAAACACCATATATTTT	CASSLVGTGGLSGNTIYF
TRBD2	TRBJ2-3	17	TRBV7-6	-	TGTGCCAGCAGCTTAAATGCGGGAGGGGGAGGCACAGATACGCAGTATTTT	CASSLNAGGGGTDTQYF
TRBD2	TRBJ2-3	17	TRBV4-2	-	TGTGCCAGCAGCCAAGTAAGCGGGGCTCTGGTGGAGGATACGCAGTATTTT	CASSQVSGALVEDTQYF
TRBD1	TRBJ1-5	16	TRBV18	-	TGTGCCAGCTCAATCCGGGACAGGGGAAGCAATCAGCCCCAGCATTTT	CASSIRDRGSNQPQHF
TRBD1	TRBJ1-6	16	TRBV2	-	TGTGCCAGCAGTGAGAATCAGGGGGCCCCCTATTCACCCCTCCACTTT	CASSENQGAPYSPLHF
TRBD2	TRBJ2-1	14	TRBV9	-	TGTGCCAGCAGCGTATCTAGCGGGAGAGGTGAGCAGTTCTTC	CASSVSSGRGEQFF
TRBD1	TRBJ1-5	16	TRBV18	-	TGTGCCAGCTCAGGACAGGGGCTCCGAGGCGGTCAGCCCCAGCATTTT	CASSGQGLRGGQPQHF
-	TRBJ2-7	16	TRBV5-1	-	TGCGCCAGCAGCCCCACGGCGTCTACTAGCTCCTACGAGCAGTACTTC	CASSPTASTSSYEQYF
TRBD2	TRBJ2-7	13	TRBV12-3/TRBV12-4	-	TGTGCCACCACAAGTAGCGGGAGTCTCGAGCAGTACTTC	CATTSSGSLEQYF
-	TRBJ2-7	16	TRBV2	-	TGTGCCAGCAGCGCCCCCACGGTGCAGGTCTCCTACGAGCAGTACTTC	CASSAPTVQVSYEQYF
-	TRBJ2-1	14	TRBV7-3	-	TGTGCCAGCAGCTCGGCAGGGGCACAGGGTGAGCAGTTCTTC	CASSSAGAQGEQFF
-	TRBJ2-5	15	TRBV21-1	-	TGTGCCAAAAGGGACAGGGGGCCGGTTCGAGAGACCCAGTACTTC	CAKRDRGPVRETQYF
TRBD2	TRBJ2-5	13	TRBV29-1	-	TGCAGCGTTGATACTAGCGGTTGGGAGACCCAGTACTTC	CSVDTSGWETQYF
-	TRBJ1-1	14	TRBV7-2	-	TGTGCCAGCAGCTTAGCATCCGGGAACACTGAAGCTTTCTTT	CASSLASGNTEAFF
-	TRBJ1-1	15	TRBV5-1	-	TGCGCCAGCAGCCCGGGAGCGGGGGGGGACACTGAAGCTTTCTTT	CASSPGAGGDTEAFF
-	TRBJ2-7	11	TRBV20-1	-	TGCAGTGCTAGCAGGGGCTACGAGCAGTACTTC	CSASRGYEQYF
TRBD2	TRBJ2-1	15	TRBV18	-	TGTGCCAGCTCACCGGGACTAGCGGGAGCCAATGAGCAGTTCTTC	CASSPGLAGANEQFF
-	TRBJ1-4	14	TRBV30	-	TGTGCCTGGAGTGTGAGTTTGGGGCTTGGTGAACTGTTTTTT	CAWSVSLGLGELFF
TRBD2	TRBJ2-1	18	TRBV4-3	once	TGCGCCAGCAGCCACGTTTTACCTAGCGGGGTCGGATACAATGAGCAGTTCTTC	CASSHVLPSGVGYNEQFF
TRBD1	TRBJ2-7	14	TRBV3-1/TRBV3-2	-	TGTGCCAGCAGCCGGGGACAGGGAATCTACGAGCAGTACTTC	CASSRGQGIYEQYF
-	TRBJ1-6	17	TRBV5-1	-	TGTGCCAGCAGCGAACGGGTCAGCGGCACCTATAATTCACCCCTCCACTTT	CASSERVSGTYNSPLHF
-	TRBJ2-7	12	TRBV7-8	-	TGTGCCAGCAGCAGGAGCTCCTACGAGCAGTACTTC	CASSRSSYEQYF
-	TRBJ1-1	14	TRBV28	-	TGTGCCAGCAGTCTATGGGGAGGGCGGACTGAAGCTTTCTTT	CASSLWGGRTEAFF
-	TRBJ1-2	16	TRBV7-8	few	TGTGCCAGCAGCCCCGGAGCATCCACTCTTAACTATGGCTACACCTTC	CASSPGASTLNYGYTF